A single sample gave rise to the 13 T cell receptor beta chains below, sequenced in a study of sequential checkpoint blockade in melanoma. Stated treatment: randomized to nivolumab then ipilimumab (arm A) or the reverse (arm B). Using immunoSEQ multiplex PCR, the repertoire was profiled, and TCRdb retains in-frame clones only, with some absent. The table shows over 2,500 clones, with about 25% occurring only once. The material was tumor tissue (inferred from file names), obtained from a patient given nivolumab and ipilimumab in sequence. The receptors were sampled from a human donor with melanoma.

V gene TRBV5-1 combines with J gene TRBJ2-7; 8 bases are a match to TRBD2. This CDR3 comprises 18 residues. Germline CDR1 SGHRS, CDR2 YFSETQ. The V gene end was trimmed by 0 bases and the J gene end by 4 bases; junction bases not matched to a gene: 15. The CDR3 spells CASSLASSLSGGMYEQYF. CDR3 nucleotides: TGCGCCAGCAGCTTGGCATCCTCCCTGAGCGGGGGTATGTACGAGCAGTACTTC.

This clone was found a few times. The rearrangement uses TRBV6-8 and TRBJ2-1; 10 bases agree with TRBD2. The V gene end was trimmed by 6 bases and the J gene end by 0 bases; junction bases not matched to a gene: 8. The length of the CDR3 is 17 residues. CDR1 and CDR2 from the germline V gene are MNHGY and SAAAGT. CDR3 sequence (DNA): TGTGCCAGCAGCTCCACCAAGCGGGGGGGCTCCTACAATGAGCAGTTCTTC. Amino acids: CASSSTKRGGSYNEQFF.

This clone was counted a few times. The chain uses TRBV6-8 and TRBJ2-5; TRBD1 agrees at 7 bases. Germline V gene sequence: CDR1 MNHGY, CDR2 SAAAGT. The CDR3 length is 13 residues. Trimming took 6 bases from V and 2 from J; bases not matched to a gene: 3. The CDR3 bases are TGTGCCAGCAGGGGACAGCATCAAGAGACCCAGTACTTC. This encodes CASRGQHQETQYF.

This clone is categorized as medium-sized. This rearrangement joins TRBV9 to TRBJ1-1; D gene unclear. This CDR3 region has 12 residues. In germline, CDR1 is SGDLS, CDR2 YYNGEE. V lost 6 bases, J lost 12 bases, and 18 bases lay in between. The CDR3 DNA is TGTGCCAGCATCCTGGACGGACCATTTCCTTTCTTT. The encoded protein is CASILDGPFPFF.

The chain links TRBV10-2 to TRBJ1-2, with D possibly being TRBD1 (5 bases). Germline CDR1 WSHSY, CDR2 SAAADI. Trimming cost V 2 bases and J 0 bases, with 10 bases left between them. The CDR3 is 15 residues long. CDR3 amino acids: CASSERDRSNYGYTF. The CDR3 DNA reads TGCGCCAGCAGTGAGAGGGACCGCTCTAACTATGGCTACACCTTC.

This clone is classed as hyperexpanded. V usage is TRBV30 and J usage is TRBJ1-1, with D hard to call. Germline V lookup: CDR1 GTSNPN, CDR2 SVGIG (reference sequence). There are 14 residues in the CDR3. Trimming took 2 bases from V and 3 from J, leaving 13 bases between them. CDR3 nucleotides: TGTGCCTGGAGTTCGACCAGAGACTACACTGAAGCTTTCTTT. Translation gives CAWSSTRDYTEAFF.

CDR3 residues: CASTPQVNQPQHF. As DNA, the CDR3 is TGTGCCAGCACTCCACAGGTCAATCAGCCCCAGCATTTT. The J gene is TRBJ1-5, the V gene TRBV6-8; D perhaps matches TRBD1 (5 bases). Trimming shortened V by 7 bases and J by 3 bases, and 10 bases separated the two germline ends. This CDR3 contains 13 residues. Germline values: CDR1 MNHGY, CDR2 SAAAGT.

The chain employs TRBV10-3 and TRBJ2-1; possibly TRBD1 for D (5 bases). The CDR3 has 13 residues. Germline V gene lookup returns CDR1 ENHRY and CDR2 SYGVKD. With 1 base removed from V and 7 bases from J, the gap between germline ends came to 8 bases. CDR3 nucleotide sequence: TGTGCCATCAGTGAGTTGACAGCAAATGAGCAGTTCTTC. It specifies CAISELTANEQFF.

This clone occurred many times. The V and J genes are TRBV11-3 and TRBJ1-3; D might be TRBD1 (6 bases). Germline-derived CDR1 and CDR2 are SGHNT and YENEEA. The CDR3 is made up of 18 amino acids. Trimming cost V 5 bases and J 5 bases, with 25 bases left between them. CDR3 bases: TGTGCCAGCAGCCGTAGCGGGGTCGGACAGATCGGCAGAAACACCATATATTTT. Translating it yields CASSRSGVGQIGRNTIYF.

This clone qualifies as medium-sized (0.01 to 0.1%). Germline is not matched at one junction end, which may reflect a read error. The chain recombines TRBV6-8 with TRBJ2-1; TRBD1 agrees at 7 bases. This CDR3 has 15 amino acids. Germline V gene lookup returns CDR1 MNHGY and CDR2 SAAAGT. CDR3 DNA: TGTGCCATCAGTGGCGCCGGGACAGTAAACCATGAGCAGTTCTTC. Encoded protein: CAISGAGTVNHEQFF.

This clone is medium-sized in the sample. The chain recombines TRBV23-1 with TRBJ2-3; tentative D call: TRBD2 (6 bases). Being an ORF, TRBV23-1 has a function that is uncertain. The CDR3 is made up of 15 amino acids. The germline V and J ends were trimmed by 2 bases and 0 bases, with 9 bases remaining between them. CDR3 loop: CASSQDGGSTDTQYF. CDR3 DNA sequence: TGCGCCAGCAGTCAAGACGGGGGTAGCACAGATACGCAGTATTTT.

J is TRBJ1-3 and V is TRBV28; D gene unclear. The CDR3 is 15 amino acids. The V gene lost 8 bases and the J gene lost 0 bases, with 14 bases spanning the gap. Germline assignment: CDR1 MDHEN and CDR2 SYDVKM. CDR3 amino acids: CASEGFSPSGNTIYF. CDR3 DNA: TGTGCCAGCGAAGGCTTTTCGCCCTCTGGAAACACCATATATTTT.

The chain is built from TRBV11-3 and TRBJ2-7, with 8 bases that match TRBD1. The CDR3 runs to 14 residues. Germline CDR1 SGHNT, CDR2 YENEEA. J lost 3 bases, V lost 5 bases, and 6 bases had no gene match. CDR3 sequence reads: CASSIDRGGYEQYF. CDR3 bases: TGTGCCAGCAGCATCGACAGGGGAGGCTACGAGCAGTACTTC.